Listed below are T cell receptor beta chains from one sample, sequenced in a study of blood T cell repertoires in COVID-19. Measured with immunoSEQ multiplex PCR; TCRdb has only the in-frame clones, and not every one. This table holds approximately 300,000 clones, roughly 90% found once. The specimen sequenced was peripheral blood. All receptors come from a woman in her thirties or forties with COVID-19, enrolled during active disease. Both conserved end residues are part of each CDR3. A D gene is named only where the DNA matches it firmly.

j_call | v_call | d_call | cdr3_aa | cdr3_nt
TRBJ1-4 | TRBV29-1 | TRBD1 | CSVNSQGAAEKLFF | TGCAGCGTTAACTCCCAGGGGGCGGCTGAAAAACTGTTTTTT
TRBJ2-5 | TRBV6-2/TRBV6-3 | TRBD2 | CASSWTSGSGETQYF | TGTGCCAGCAGTTGGACTAGCGGGAGTGGCGAGACCCAGTACTTC
TRBJ1-1 | TRBV19 | TRBD1 | CASSYTGAKNTEAFF | TGTGCCAGTAGTTACACAGGGGCTAAAAACACTGAAGCTTTCTTT
TRBJ2-5 | TRBV5-1 | TRBD2 | CASSSPHRLAGGGETQYF | TGCGCCAGCAGCTCCCCCCATCGACTAGCGGGGGGAGGGGAGACCCAGTACTTC
TRBJ2-1 | TRBV27 | TRBD1 | CASSRDRGYNEQFF | TGTGCCAGCAGCCGGGACAGGGGATACAATGAGCAGTTCTTC
TRBJ1-5 | TRBV7-2 | NA | CASSLRSQRYSNQPQHF | TGTGCCAGCAGCTTAAGATCACAGAGATATAGCAATCAGCCCCAGCATTTT
TRBJ2-1 | TRBV6-2/TRBV6-3 | NA | CASSYSSINNEQFF | TGTGCCAGCAGTTACAGTAGTATAAACAATGAGCAGTTCTTC
TRBJ2-5 | TRBV6-6 | TRBD1 | CASREDRGIQETQYF | TGTGCCAGCAGGGAGGACAGGGGAATCCAAGAGACCCAGTACTTC
TRBJ2-7 | TRBV25-1 | TRBD1 | CASRQGGPEQYF | TGTGCCAGCAGACAGGGGGGACCCGAGCAGTACTTC
TRBJ2-2 | TRBV5-1 | TRBD2 | CASRLGLGTNSGELFF | TGCGCCAGCCGATTGGGACTAGGGACTAACTCCGGGGAGCTGTTTTTT
TRBJ2-1 | TRBV7-2 | TRBD2 | CASSSLAGASYNEQFF | TGTGCCAGCAGCTCTCTAGCGGGGGCCTCCTACAATGAGCAGTTCTTC
TRBJ1-2 | TRBV3-1/TRBV3-2 | NA | CASSLSSGTSRGYTF | TGTGCCAGCAGCTTATCTTCCGGGACATCACGGGGCTACACCTTC